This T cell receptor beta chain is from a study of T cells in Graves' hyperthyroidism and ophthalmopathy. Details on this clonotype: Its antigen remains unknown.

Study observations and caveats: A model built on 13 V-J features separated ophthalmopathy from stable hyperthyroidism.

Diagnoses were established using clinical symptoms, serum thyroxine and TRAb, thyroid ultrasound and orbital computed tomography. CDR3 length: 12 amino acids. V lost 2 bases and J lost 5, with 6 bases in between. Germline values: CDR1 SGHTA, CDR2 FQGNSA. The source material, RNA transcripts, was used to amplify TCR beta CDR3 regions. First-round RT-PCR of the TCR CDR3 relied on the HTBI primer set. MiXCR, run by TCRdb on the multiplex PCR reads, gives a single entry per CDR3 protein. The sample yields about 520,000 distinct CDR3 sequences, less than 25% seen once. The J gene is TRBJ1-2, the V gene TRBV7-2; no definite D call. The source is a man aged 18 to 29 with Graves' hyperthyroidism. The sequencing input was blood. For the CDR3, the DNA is TGTGCCAGCAGCTTAATTGAGTATGGCTACACCTTC. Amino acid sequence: CASSLIEYGYTF.